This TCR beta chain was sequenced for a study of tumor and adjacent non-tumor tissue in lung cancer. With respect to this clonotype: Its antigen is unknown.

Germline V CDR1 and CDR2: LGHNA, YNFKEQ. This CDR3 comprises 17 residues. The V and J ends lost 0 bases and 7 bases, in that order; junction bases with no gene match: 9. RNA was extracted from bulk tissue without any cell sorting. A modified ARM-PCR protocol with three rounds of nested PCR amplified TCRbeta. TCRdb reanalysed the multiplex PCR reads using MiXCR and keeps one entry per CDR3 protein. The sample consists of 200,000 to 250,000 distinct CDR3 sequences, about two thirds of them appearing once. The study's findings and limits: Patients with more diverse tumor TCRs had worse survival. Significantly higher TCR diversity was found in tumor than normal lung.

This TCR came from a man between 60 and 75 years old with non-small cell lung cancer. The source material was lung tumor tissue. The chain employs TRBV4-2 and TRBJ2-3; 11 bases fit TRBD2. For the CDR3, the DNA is TGTGCCAGCAGCCAAGAGGCACTAGCGGGAGTCTCATATACGCAGTATTTT. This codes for CASSQEALAGVSYTQYF.